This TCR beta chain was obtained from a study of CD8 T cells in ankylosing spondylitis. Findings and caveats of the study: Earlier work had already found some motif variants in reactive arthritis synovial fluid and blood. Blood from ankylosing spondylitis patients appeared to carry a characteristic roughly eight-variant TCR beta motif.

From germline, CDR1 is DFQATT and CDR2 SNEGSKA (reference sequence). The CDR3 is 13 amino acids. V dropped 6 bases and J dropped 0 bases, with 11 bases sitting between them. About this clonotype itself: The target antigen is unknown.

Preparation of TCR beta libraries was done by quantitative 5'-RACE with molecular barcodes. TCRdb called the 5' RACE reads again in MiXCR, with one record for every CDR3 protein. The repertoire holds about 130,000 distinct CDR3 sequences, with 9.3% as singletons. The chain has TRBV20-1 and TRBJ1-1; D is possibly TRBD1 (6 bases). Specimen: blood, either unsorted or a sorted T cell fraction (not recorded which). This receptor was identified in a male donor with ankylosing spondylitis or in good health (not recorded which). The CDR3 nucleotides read TGCAGTGCAAGGGACAACATGAACACTGAAGCTTTCTTT. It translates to CSARDNMNTEAFF.